This record looks at one T cell receptor beta chain sequence and its context. This sample stems from a study of blood T cell repertoires in COVID-19. Study details: Sites across the United States, Italy and Spain contributed samples from acute and convalescent COVID-19. PBMCs, B-cell-depleted T cells, or T cells were the source of the cDNA or gDNA that made up the material.

Authors' analysis steps: For nucleated cells, counts were estimated from reference gene primer amplification. Assay used: immunoSEQ multiplex PCR; TCRdb lists only in-frame clones, some missing. V and J calls and clone size are given by that table; D and trimming were obtained from the DNA. The sample records hundreds of thousands of clones, 75% to 90% being singletons. All enrollees were roughly 18 to 89 years old and from fewer than 30 US areas. What was sequenced was PBMCs or T cells enriched from blood (not recorded which). The receptor was isolated from a woman in her 30s who had been exposed to COVID-19.

CDR3 DNA: TGTGCCAGCAGCGTAGGGCTAGTTCTGAGCGAGCAGTACTTC. Amino acids: CASSVGLVLSEQYF. V is TRBV9 and J is TRBJ2-7; the D is unclear. V was shortened by 0 bases and J by 6 bases, with 13 bases between the two germline ends. CDR3 length equals 14 residues. From germline, CDR1 is SGDLS and CDR2 YYNGEE.